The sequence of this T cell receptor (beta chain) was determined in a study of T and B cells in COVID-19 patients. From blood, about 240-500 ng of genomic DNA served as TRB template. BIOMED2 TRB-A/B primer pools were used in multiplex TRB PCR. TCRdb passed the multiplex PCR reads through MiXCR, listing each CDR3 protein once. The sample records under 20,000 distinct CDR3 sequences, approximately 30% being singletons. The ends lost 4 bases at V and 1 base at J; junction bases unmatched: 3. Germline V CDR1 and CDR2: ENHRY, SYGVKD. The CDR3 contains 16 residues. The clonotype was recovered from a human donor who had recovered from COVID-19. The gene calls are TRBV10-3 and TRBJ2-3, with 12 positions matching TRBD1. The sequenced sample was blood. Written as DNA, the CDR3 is TGTGCCATCAGTGCTGGGACAGGGGGCCGCACAGATACGCAGTATTTT. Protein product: CAISAGTGGRTDTQYF.